This T cell receptor beta chain was captured in a study of shared clonotypes between healthy human individuals. Those who donated, Caucasian adults without exception, all lived in Nashville, Tennessee. Assay: immunoSEQ multiplex PCR; the TCRdb copy retains only in-frame clones and omits some. The table has some 2,500,000 clones, 92% seen once. This receptor was identified in a young man in good health. Some clones in this sample may be carry-over from other donors' samples. The material sequenced was naive CD4+ T cells from PBMCs. Noted subset: CD45RA+ positively selected.

In DNA form, the CDR3 reads TGCGCCAGCAGCCAAACAGGGGGCGCCTCCTACGAGCAGTACTTC. Protein sequence: CASSQTGGASYEQYF. The chain carries TRBV4-3 and TRBJ2-7, with 9 bases that match TRBD1. The germline gives CDR1 LGHNA, CDR2 YSLEER. Losses at the gene ends were 2 bases for V and 0 bases for J; bases not matched to a gene: 2. CDR3 length equals 15 residues.